This entry lists 9 T cell receptor beta chains sequenced from one sample in a study of cytomegalovirus exposure and HLA in healthy donors. The table came from immunoSEQ multiplex PCR; TCRdb's copy has only in-frame clones and leaves some out. The table has 330,000 or so clones, 86% seen once. The material sequenced was PBMCs. The receptors stem from a woman aged 18-35 years in good health and CMV-seronegative.

The chain is built from TRBV5-6 and TRBJ2-7; no firm D call. Germline V CDR1 and CDR2: SGHDT, YYEEEE. The CDR3 extends over 14 amino acids. V lost 0 bases and J lost 0, with 7 bases in between. Here the CDR3 DNA reads TGTGCCAGCAGCTTGGCGTCAGACTCCTACGAGCAGTACTTC. It specifies CASSLASDSYEQYF.

The chain uses TRBV6-5 and TRBJ2-1; no clear D gene. The CDR3 runs to 13 residues. The germline V and J ends were trimmed by 2 bases and 5 bases, with 7 bases remaining between them. Germline-derived CDR1 and CDR2 are MNHEY and SVGAGI. This chain's CDR3 is CASSYQRHNEQFF. In DNA, the CDR3 is TGTGCCAGCAGTTACCAGCGACACAATGAGCAGTTCTTC.

The chain employs TRBV5-1 and TRBJ1-4; D is perhaps TRBD1 (5 bases). From germline, CDR1 is SGHRS and CDR2 YFSETQ. V was clipped by 0 bases and J by 8 bases, with 17 bases between them. This CDR3 comprises 16 residues. The CDR3 coding sequence is TGCGCCAGCAGCTTGGAAGGGGTTCGTATAAGGGAAAAACTGTTTTTT. Translating it yields CASSLEGVRIREKLFF.

This sequence joins TRBV10-3 and TRBJ1-1, with a weak D call TRBD1 (6 bases). Deletions cut 7 bases from V and 3 bases from J, with 15 bases between. The CDR3 extends over 14 amino acids. Germline values: CDR1 ENHRY, CDR2 SYGVKD. The CDR3 is CAITPSDRDTEAFF. The DNA for the CDR3 is TGTGCCATCACTCCGTCGGACAGAGACACTGAAGCTTTCTTT.

This chain joins TRBV18 and TRBJ2-5; 12 bases align to TRBD2. CDR1 and CDR2 (germline): KGHSH, LQKENI. The CDR3 length is 15 residues. V shed 5 bases and J 2 bases; nucleotides not matched to a gene: 3. The CDR3 spells CASSGTSGQQETQYF. CDR3 nucleotide sequence: TGTGCCAGCTCAGGGACTAGCGGGCAGCAAGAGACCCAGTACTTC.

The rearrangement joins TRBV7-6 to TRBJ1-5; unclear D gene. The germline CDR1 and CDR2 sequences are SGHVS and FNYEAQ. The V and J ends lost 4 bases and 0 bases respectively, with 4 bases between them. The CDR3 spans 13 residues. The CDR3 here is CASSSRSNQPQHF. CDR3 nucleotide sequence: TGTGCCAGCAGCTCCCGTAGCAATCAGCCCCAGCATTTT. Full variable domain (remainder filled in from reference TRBV7-6 and TRBJ1-5): GAGVSQSPRYKVTKRGQDVALRCDPISGHVSLYWYRQALGQGPEFLTYFNYEAQQDKSGLPNDRFSAERPEGSISTLTIQRTEQRDSAMYRCASSSRSNQPQHFGDGTRLSIL.

The chain is built from TRBV14 and TRBJ2-2; D is unresolved. V lost 4 bases and J 4 bases, leaving 10 bases between the germline ends. CDR1 and CDR2 (germline): SGHDN, FVKESK. The CDR3 totals 14 residues. Here the CDR3 DNA reads TGTGCCAGCAGCCGAGGCCCGGTCACCGGGGAGCTGTTTTTT. Translation: CASSRGPVTGELFF.

The chain joins TRBV18 to TRBJ1-2; D possibly corresponds to TRBD1 (5 bases). The CDR3 totals 14 residues. The V end lost 2 bases, the J end lost 4 bases, and 11 bases lay between the germline ends. Germline-derived CDR1 and CDR2 are KGHSH and LQKENI. CDR3: CASSPSQVFYGYTF. The CDR3 nucleotides read TGTGCCAGCTCACCATCACAGGTCTTCTATGGCTACACCTTC.

The J gene is TRBJ2-2, the V gene TRBV21-1; TRBD1 is the table's D call, not checked against the DNA. TRBV21-1 is a known pseudogene. CDR3 size: 17 residues. The CDR3 DNA is TGTGCCAGCAGCAAAGGAGGAAACAGGTCGAACACCGGGGAGCTGTTTTTT. It yields the protein CASSKGGNRSNTGELFF.